The TCR beta chain under discussion was sequenced for a study of identical twins. This clonotype was seen only a few times. The antigen is not known. Findings of the study overall: Where out-of-frame alpha sequences were twin-shared, they showed excess low generation probability. Whereas memory repertoires showed no such difference, abundant cord blood beta clonotypes carried fewer insertions.

Trimming took off 0 bases at V and 6 bases at J, with 15 bases between the two ends. The CDR3 totals 16 residues. Germline loops: CDR1 MRHNA, CDR2 SNTAGT. TCRdb fed the 5' RACE reads into MiXCR, producing one record per CDR3 protein. The sample lists nearly 250,000 distinct CDR3 sequences; approximately 7% were seen once. The same sample was also studied in work on yellow fever vaccine responses in identical twins.

Sequenced: memory (CD45RO+) T cells sorted from blood. The rearrangement links TRBV6-4 to TRBJ2-1; tentative D call: TRBD2 (7 bases). The origin of this receptor is a woman aged 18 to 35 in good health. CDR3 loop: CASSDSAGEGSNEQFF. Here the CDR3 DNA reads TGTGCCAGCAGTGACTCGGCAGGGGAGGGTTCCAATGAGCAGTTCTTC.